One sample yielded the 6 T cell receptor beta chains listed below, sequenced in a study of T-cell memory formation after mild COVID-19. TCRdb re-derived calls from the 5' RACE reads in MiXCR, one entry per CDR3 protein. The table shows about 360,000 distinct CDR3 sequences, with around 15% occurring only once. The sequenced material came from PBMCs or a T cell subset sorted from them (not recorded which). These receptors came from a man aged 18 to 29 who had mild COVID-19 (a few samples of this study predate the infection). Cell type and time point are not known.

The CDR3 reads CASSLSRGSGTGELFF. CDR3 coding DNA: TGTGCCAGCAGCTTATCTAGAGGATCGGGCACCGGGGAGCTGTTTTTT. The rearrangement joins TRBV7-9 to TRBJ2-2, with D uncertain. The germline gives CDR1 SEHNR, CDR2 FQNEAQ (reference sequence). The CDR3 contains 16 residues. With 2 bases removed from V and 4 bases from J, the gap between germline ends came to 14 bases.

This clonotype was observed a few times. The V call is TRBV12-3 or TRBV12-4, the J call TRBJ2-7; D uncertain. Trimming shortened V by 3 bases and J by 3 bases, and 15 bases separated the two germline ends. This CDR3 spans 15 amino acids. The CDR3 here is CASSFGSLAYYEQYV. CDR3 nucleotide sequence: TGTGCCAGCAGTTTCGGCAGTTTGGCCTACTACGAGCAGTACGTC.

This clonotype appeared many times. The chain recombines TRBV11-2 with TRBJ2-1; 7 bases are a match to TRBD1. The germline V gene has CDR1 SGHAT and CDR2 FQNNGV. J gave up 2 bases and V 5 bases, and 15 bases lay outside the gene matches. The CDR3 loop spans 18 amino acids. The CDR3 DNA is TGTGCCAGCAGCCCGAGGGACAGCACCGTGACAACCTACAATGAGCAGTTCTTC. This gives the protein CASSPRDSTVTTYNEQFF.

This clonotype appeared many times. CDR3 sequence: CASRGGGNNQPQHF. CDR3 bases: TGTGCCAGCAGGGGCGGGGGGAACAATCAGCCCCAGCATTTT. This sequence joins TRBV12-3 or TRBV12-4 and TRBJ1-5, with a possible D match to TRBD1 (5 bases). The CDR3 consists of 14 residues. Trimming took off 6 bases at V and 3 bases at J, with 12 bases between the two ends.

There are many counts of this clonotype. CDR3 residues: CASSYSGANGYTF. The CDR3 DNA follows: TGTGCCAGCAGTTACTCCGGGGCCAATGGCTACACCTTC. This rearrangement joins TRBV6-2 or TRBV6-3 to TRBJ1-2; D might be TRBD1 (5 bases). CDR3 size: 13 residues. Trimming shortened V by 0 bases and J by 6 bases, and 8 bases separated the two germline ends. Germline CDR1 MNHEY, CDR2 SVGEGT.

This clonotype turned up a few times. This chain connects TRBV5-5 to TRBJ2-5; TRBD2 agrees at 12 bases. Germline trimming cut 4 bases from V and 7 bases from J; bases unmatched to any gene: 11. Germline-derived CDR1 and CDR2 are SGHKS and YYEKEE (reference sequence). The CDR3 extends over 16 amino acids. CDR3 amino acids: CASSAGLAGSRPTQYF. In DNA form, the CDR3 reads TGTGCCAGCAGCGCAGGACTAGCGGGGTCCCGCCCGACCCAGTACTTC.